The clone carrying this TCR beta chain has at least ten counts. No antigen is known for it. The source of the sample is a study of T cells in Graves' hyperthyroidism and ophthalmopathy. Study-level background: Specimen type is peripheral blood, collected at initial diagnosis prior to any treatment.

Diagnostic decisions used clinical symptoms, serum thyroxine and TRAb, thyroid ultrasound and orbital computed tomography. Study findings and constraints: Blood also held most thyroid clonotypes expanded beyond 0.001. Model predictions of ophthalmopathy came a median roughly 6.7 months before onset.

The CDR3 extends over 11 amino acids. The V end lost 4 bases, the J end lost 3 bases, and 7 bases lay between the germline ends. Germline V CDR1 and CDR2: DFQATT, SNEGSKA (reference sequence). Authors of the study amplified TCR beta CDR3 regions from RNA transcripts. The HTBI primer set was used in a first-round RT-PCR of the TCR CDR3. A single record per CDR3 protein comes from TCRdb applying MiXCR to the multiplex PCR reads. The table has about half a million distinct CDR3 sequences, 24% seen once. This chain uses TRBV20-1 with TRBJ2-7; the D is unclear. The sequence was obtained from a woman aged 30 to 39 with Graves' ophthalmopathy. Specimen: blood. The CDR3 sequence: CSATYNYEQYF. In DNA, the CDR3 is TGCAGTGCTACGTACAACTACGAGCAGTACTTC.